These T cell receptor beta chains were read from a single sample in a study of blood T cell repertoires in COVID-19. Generated by immunoSEQ multiplex PCR, the TCRdb table keeps only in-frame clones and is missing some. The sample yields about 520,000 clones, 80% to 90% seen once. The sample taken for sequencing was peripheral blood. The receptors were gathered from a human donor in a cohort sampled during active COVID-19. The CDR3 runs from the conserved cysteine through the conserved F or W. D genes are given only for firm matches. For some rows the clone size is stated as once, few or many, or as a class when expanded; others skip it.

CDR3 length	V gene	J gene	clone size	D gene	CDR3 DNA	CDR3 protein
14	TRBV4-2	TRBJ1-6	-	TRBD1	TGTGCCAGCCGTCCGGGACAGCTAAATTCACCCCTCCACTTT	CASRPGQLNSPLHF
14	TRBV7-9	TRBJ1-4	-	-	TGTGCCAGCAGCTTACAGGGAGGAGATGAAAAACTGTTTTTT	CASSLQGGDEKLFF
16	TRBV9	TRBJ1-3	-	-	TGTGCCAGCACCGTAAGTACCGCGAGCTCTGGAAACACCATATATTTT	CASTVSTASSGNTIYF
14	TRBV13	TRBJ1-2	-	-	TGTGCCAGCAGTCAGGTGGCCCGCCGGCAGGGCTACACCTTC	CASSQVARRQGYTF
16	TRBV18	TRBJ1-6	-	-	TGTGCCAGCTCACCATCGACAGCTCCCTCAAATTCACCCCTCCACTTT	CASSPSTAPSNSPLHF
16	TRBV9	TRBJ2-5	-	TRBD1	TGTGCCAGCAGCGGCACACCGGGACAGGGAGGGGAGACCCAGTACTTC	CASSGTPGQGGETQYF
13	TRBV3-1/TRBV3-2	TRBJ2-7	-	-	TGTGCCAGCAGCCGAGGGTCTCCTTACGAGCAGTACTTC	CASSRGSPYEQYF
15	TRBV6-1	TRBJ1-1	-	-	TGTGCCAGCAGTGAAGCGGTCGGGAAGTACACTGAAGCTTTCTTT	CASSEAVGKYTEAFF
14	TRBV2	TRBJ2-3	once	TRBD2	TGTGCCAGCAGTAGCGGGAGCGACACAGATACGCAGTATTTT	CASSSGSDTDTQYF
14	TRBV7-3	TRBJ1-1	-	TRBD1	TGTGCCAGCAGCCAGGACAGGGGCTACACTGAAGCTTTCTTT	CASSQDRGYTEAFF
15	TRBV28	TRBJ1-4	-	-	TGTGCCAGCAGTTGGTCAGGGTTGGAAGTTGAAAAACTGTTTTTT	CASSWSGLEVEKLFF